The sequence of this T cell receptor (beta chain) was determined in a study of shared clonotypes between healthy human individuals. In the study overall: Donors consisted of two women and a few men between 18 and 49.

Germline lookup yields CDR1 SGHRS and CDR2 YFSETQ. With 5 bases clipped from V and 6 bases from J, the junction kept 9 bases outside the gene matches. The CDR3 length is 14 residues. Points from the study as a whole: Since donors were few, the genetic and exposure-history diversity represented was limited. The sharing of 4% to 5.5% of naive CD4 clonotypes was seen across several donors.

Sequencing was performed with immunoSEQ multiplex PCR; in TCRdb, only in-frame clones are kept and a portion is missing. The top ten hold 0.055% to 0.075% of the sample, which has under 600,000 clones, around 95% seen once. This clone appeared once. Antigen specificity is unknown. The V and J genes are TRBV5-1 and TRBJ2-5; the match to TRBD2 covers 8 bases. The sequencing sample was made of naive CD4+ T cells sorted from blood. Subset indicated: CD45RA+ positively selected. This receptor was taken from a woman between 25 and 40 years old in good health. The CDR3 loop reads CASRPASGLKTQYF. Written as DNA, the CDR3 is TGCGCCAGCAGGCCCGCTAGCGGGCTGAAGACCCAGTACTTC.